One and the same sample provided the 5 T cell receptor beta chains below, sequenced in a study of CD8+CD57+ T cells in acquired aplastic anemia. Genomic DNA, serving as template, underwent TCR beta VDJ and CDR3 profiling. TCRdb reprocessed the reads via MiXCR and lists one record per CDR3 protein. Altogether about 160,000 distinct CDR3 sequences are present, around half being singletons, with the ten largest covering under 3.5%. It was patients with CD8+CD57+ cell expansion by flow cytometry who were chosen for sequencing. Sequencing was carried out using sorted CD4+, CD8+, or CD8+CD57+ T cells (not recorded which) from PBMCs. The receptor source for this set is a human donor with aplastic anemia.

This clonotype was observed many times. The chain has TRBV6-1 and TRBJ2-4; TRBD1 matches 9 bases. Per germline, CDR1 MNHNS and CDR2 SASEGT. The CDR3 runs 13 residues. V was clipped by 4 bases and J by 7 bases; unmatched bases: 2. This CDR3 is CASSGDRGNIQYF. CDR3 sequence (DNA): TGTGCCAGCAGTGGAGACAGGGGGAACATTCAGTACTTC.

This chain links TRBV24-1 with TRBJ2-5; unclear D gene. Trimming removed 5 bases at V and 9 bases at J, with 15 bases between. Per germline, CDR1 KGHDR and CDR2 SFDVKD. The CDR3 loop spans 13 amino acids. Here the CDR3 reads CATSANSNQPQYF. The CDR3 DNA sequence: TGTGCCACCAGTGCCAACAGCAATCAGCCCCAGTACTTC.

This clonotype was seen a handful of times. The chain has TRBV12-3 or TRBV12-4 and TRBJ1-5; TRBD1 agrees at 9 bases. Trimming removed 3 bases from V and 5 bases from J; junction bases left unmatched: 11. The CDR3 totals 17 residues. The CDR3 DNA is TGTGCCAGCAGTTTTCGAATGCTAGGACAGGGGTATCAGCCCCAGCATTTT. It translates to CASSFRMLGQGYQPQHF.

A few counts support this clonotype. The chain recombines TRBV15 with TRBJ1-5; D gene uncertain. Trimming cost V 2 bases and J 6 bases, with 8 bases left between them. The CDR3 covers 13 residues. CDR1 and CDR2 from the germline V gene are LNHNV and YYDKDF (reference sequence). CDR3 coding DNA: TGTGCCACCAGCAGACTCGTGGGTCAGCCCCAGCATTTT. Amino acids: CATSRLVGQPQHF.

The genes are TRBV7-2 and TRBJ2-7; no clear D gene. The CDR3 extends over 12 amino acids. Germline V gives CDR1 SGHTA, CDR2 FQGNSA. Trimming pared 5 bases from V and 3 bases from J, leaving 8 bases between. The CDR3 here is CASSQSFYEQYF. CDR3 bases: TGTGCCAGCAGCCAAAGCTTCTACGAGCAGTACTTC.